This TCR beta chain was recorded in a study of cytomegalovirus exposure and HLA in healthy donors. V dropped 7 bases and J dropped 5; count of bases not matched to a gene: 9. Germline V CDR1 and CDR2: ENHRY, SYGVKD. The CDR3 consists of 15 residues. The study ran its PCR with 60 Vbeta and 13 Jbeta primers. Here immunoSEQ multiplex PCR was the method, and the copy in TCRdb shows in-frame clones only, minus some. This sample yields roughly 120,000 clones, of which 80% are seen a single time; 2% to 3% belongs to the top ten. Specimen: PBMCs. This rearrangement joins TRBV10-3 to TRBJ2-1, with 9 bases fitting TRBD1. This clonotype originated in a man aged 25-40 years in good health and CMV-seronegative. CDR3 sequence: CAITARQGVDNEQFF. CDR3 in DNA: TGTGCCATCACCGCCAGACAGGGGGTCGACAATGAGCAGTTCTTC.